The source of this T cell receptor beta chain is a study of OX40 agonist ivuxolimab in advanced cancers. Study summary: Dose-escalation cases comprised hepatocellular carcinoma, melanoma, renal cell or head and neck cancer. It was permissible to have had prior anti-PD-1, anti-PD-L1 or anti-CTLA-4 therapy, and around 41% had some.

Only in-frame clones appear in the TCRdb table, and some are missing; sequencing was by immunoSEQ multiplex PCR. The sample has fewer than 85,000 clones, about 82% seen once. The sample consisted of CD4+ or CD8+ T cells sorted from blood, taken in a trial of the OX40 agonist ivuxolimab. The sequence derives from an adult with an advanced solid tumor such as melanoma, head and neck, liver or kidney cancer.

CDR3 DNA sequence: TGTGCCAGCTCACCACCATCTTTAGCCAAAAACATTCAGTACTTC. It encodes CASSPPSLAKNIQYF. The V gene is TRBV18, the J gene TRBJ2-4; D not resolved. Between the trimmed V and J ends, which lost 0 bases and 0 bases, there was a span of 6 bases. There are 15 residues in the CDR3. Germline V CDR1 and CDR2: KGHSH, LQKENI.